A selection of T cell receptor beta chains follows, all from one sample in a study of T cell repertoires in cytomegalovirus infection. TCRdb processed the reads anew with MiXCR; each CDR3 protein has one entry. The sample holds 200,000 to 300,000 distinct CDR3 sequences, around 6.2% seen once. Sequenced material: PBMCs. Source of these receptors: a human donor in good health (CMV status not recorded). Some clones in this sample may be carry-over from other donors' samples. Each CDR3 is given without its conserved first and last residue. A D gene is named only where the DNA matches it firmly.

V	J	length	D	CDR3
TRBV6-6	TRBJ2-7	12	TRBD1	ASRDTGESYEQY
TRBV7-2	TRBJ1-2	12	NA	ASSSSGANYGYT
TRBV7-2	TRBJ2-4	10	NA	ASSLIGNIQY
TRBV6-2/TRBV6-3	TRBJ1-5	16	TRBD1	ASSYSGTVLVGNQPQH
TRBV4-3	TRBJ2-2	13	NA	ASSSLASNTGELF
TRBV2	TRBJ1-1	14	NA	ASSENSPGMNTEAF
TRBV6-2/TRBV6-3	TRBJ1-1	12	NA	ASRSGRENTEAF
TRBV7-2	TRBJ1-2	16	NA	ASSLLGRTVSPLGGYT
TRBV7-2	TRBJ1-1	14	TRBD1	ASSSDGQGASTEAF
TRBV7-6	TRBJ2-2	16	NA	ASSLGGGSHANTGELF
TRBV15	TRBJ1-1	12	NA	ATSRDTGGTEAF
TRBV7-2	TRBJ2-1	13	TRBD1	ASSPRTGGYNEQF
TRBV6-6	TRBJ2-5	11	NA	ASRIQRQETQY
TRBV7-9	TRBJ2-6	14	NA	ASSARQDSGANVLT
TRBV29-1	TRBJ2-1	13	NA	SVERYGGAFNEQF
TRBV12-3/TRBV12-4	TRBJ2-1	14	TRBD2	ASSQQLAGAYNEQF
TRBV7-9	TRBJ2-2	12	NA	ASSLGPSTGELF
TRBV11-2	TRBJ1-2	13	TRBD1	ASSHGQGESYGYT
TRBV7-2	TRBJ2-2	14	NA	ASSLRQATNTGELF
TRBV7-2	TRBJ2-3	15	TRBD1	ASSLASTGQGTDTQY
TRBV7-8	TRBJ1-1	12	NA	ASSFNQRNTEAF
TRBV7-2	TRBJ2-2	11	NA	ASSARRAGELF
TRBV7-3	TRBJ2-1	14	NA	ASSNSLHRSYNEQF
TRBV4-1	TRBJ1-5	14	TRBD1	ASSHHRGMGDQPQH
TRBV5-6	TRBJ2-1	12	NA	ASSPPGKDIEQF
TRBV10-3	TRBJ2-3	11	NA	AISDGSTDTQY
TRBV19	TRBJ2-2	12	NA	ASSILKDTGKLF
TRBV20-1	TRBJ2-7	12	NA	SARAGFISYEQY
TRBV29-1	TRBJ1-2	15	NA	SVEGGGRTARNYGYT
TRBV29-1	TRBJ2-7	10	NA	SVTGSGYEQY
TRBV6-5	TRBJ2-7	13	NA	ASSYGWPGAYEQY
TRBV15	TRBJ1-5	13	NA	ATSREGEAVQPQH
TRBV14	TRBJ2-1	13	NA	ASSQHGKAYNEQF
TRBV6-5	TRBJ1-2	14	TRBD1	ASSYVGGRGGYGYT
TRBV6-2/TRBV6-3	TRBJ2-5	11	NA	ASSYDALETQY
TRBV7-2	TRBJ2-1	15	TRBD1	ASSFITGAKIENEQF
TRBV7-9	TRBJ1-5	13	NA	ASSFMGNSNQPQH
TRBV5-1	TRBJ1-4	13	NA	ASSLDPLGNEKLF